The present T cell receptor beta chain was sequenced within a study of radiotherapy plus CTLA-4 blockade in lung cancer. Across the whole study: Patients showed objective responses in over 15% of cases, and disease control was achieved by around 30%. Findings of the study overall: After radiotherapy and ipilimumab, tumor-derived clones expanded in peripheral blood. Early clonal dynamics of blood T cells, together with interferon-beta, were reported as the best response predictor.

Concerning this clone: Its antigen is not known.

V lost 5 bases to trimming and J lost 0 bases; unmatched junction nucleotides: 3. The CDR3 length is 15 residues. Germline loops: CDR1 MDHEN, CDR2 SYDVKM. Alongside CTLA-4 blockade with ipilimumab, patients with chemo-refractory metastatic non-small-cell lung cancer received focal radiation. Method: immunoSEQ multiplex PCR; TCRdb's copy keeps in-frame clones and lacks some. The table records 40,000 to 50,000 clones, approximately 78% of them present only once. The chain links TRBV28 to TRBJ1-4; the match to TRBD1 covers 7 bases. This receptor was identified in a human donor with non-small cell lung cancer who had stable disease on radiotherapy plus ipilimumab. The source was peripheral blood, collected from a patient treated with radiotherapy plus ipilimumab. CDR3 in amino acids: CASSLGQATNEKLFF. CDR3 DNA: TGTGCCAGCAGTCTCGGACAGGCAACTAATGAAAAACTGTTTTTT.